A single sample gave rise to the 21 T cell receptor beta chains below, sequenced in a study of CD8+ T cells in alopecia areata. RNA was isolated and reverse transcribed to cDNA, the sequencing template. The data were produced by immunoSEQ multiplex PCR, yet TCRdb's version contains in-frame clones alone and is incomplete. Of roughly 150,000 clones listed, around 50% are singletons. This sample comprised CD8+ T cells sorted from blood, obtained at week 0. The receptors originated from a human donor with alopecia areata.

The rearrangement joins TRBV11-3 to TRBJ2-2; 8 bases match TRBD1. Germline V gene data show CDR1 as SGHNT and CDR2 as YENEEA. This CDR3 is built from 16 residues. V lost 1 base and J lost 8; bases outside the gene matches: 9. The CDR3 sequence is CASSLARTGYLGELFF. In DNA form, the CDR3 reads TGTGCCAGCAGCTTAGCCCGGACAGGGTATTTAGGGGAGCTGTTTTTT.

The chain employs TRBV6-5 and TRBJ1-5, with 8 bases fitting TRBD1. J was trimmed by 6 bases and V by 8 bases; bases with no gene match: 9. The CDR3 totals 14 residues. Germline CDR1 MNHEY, CDR2 SVGAGI. The CDR3 region has the DNA TGTGCCAGCGCGCAGGGGGCGATGGGTCAGCCCCAGCATTTT. Amino acid sequence: CASAQGAMGQPQHF.

The gene calls are TRBV29-1 and TRBJ1-2, with 11 positions matching TRBD1. CDR1 is SQVTM and CDR2 is ANQGSEA in the germline V gene. The CDR3 is made up of 14 amino acids. Trimming took 4 bases from V and 6 from J; bases not matched to a gene: 7. CDR3 sequence (DNA): TGCAGCGTTGGAGGGACAGGGGGAGGTGATGGCTACACCTTC. It encodes CSVGGTGGGDGYTF.

The CDR3 loop reads CAWNFGSLPDTQYF. CDR3 nucleotide sequence: TGTGCCTGGAACTTTGGGAGTTTGCCAGATACGCAGTATTTT. This rearrangement joins TRBV30 to TRBJ2-3; D may be TRBD2 (5 bases). CDR1 and CDR2 from the germline V gene are GTSNPN and SVGIG (reference sequence). V lost 4 bases, J lost 4 bases, and 15 bases lay in between. The CDR3 sequence is 14 residues long. Drawing the rest from reference TRBV30 and TRBJ2-3, the complete variable domain is SQTIHQWPATLVQPVGSPLSLECTVEGTSNPNLYWYRQAAGRGLQLLFYSVGIGQISSEVPQNLSASRPQDRQFILSSKKLLLSDSGFYLCAWNFGSLPDTQYFGPGTRLTVL.

The chain uses TRBV4-3 and TRBJ1-2; D is uncertain. Trimming cost V 0 bases and J 4 bases, with 12 bases left between them. CDR3 length: 15 amino acids. Germline CDR1 is LGHNA and CDR2 is YSLEER. The CDR3 DNA sequence: TGCGCCAGCAGCCAAGATCGCACTATCCGCTATGGCTACACCTTC. It translates to CASSQDRTIRYGYTF.

This clone was observed a few times. The chain uses TRBV4-3 and TRBJ1-5; weak D call: TRBD1 (5 bases). V was pared by 0 bases and J by 6 bases, with 12 bases between. The CDR3 has 15 amino acids. Germline V gene sequence: CDR1 LGHNA, CDR2 YSLEER. The CDR3 loop reads CASSQDGTVGQPQHF. The CDR3 DNA follows: TGCGCCAGCAGCCAAGATGGGACGGTCGGTCAGCCCCAGCATTTT.

The chain combines TRBV2 with TRBJ2-1; 9 bases fit TRBD2. Unmatched junction bases numbered 1, after V lost 1 base and J lost 3 bases. There are 15 residues in the CDR3. The V gene's germline CDR1 is SNHLY and CDR2 FYNNEI. Written as DNA, the CDR3 is TGTGCCAGCAGTGAAGAGCGGGGGGACTACAATGAGCAGTTCTTC. Residues: CASSEERGDYNEQFF.

This clone has only a few counts. The genes are TRBV7-9 and TRBJ2-2; D not certain. Trimming removed 3 bases from V and 7 bases from J, with 6 bases in between. The CDR3 runs 12 residues. CDR1 is SEHNR and CDR2 is FQNEAQ in the germline V gene (reference sequence). CDR3 residues: CASSFQRGELFF. CDR3 coding DNA: TGTGCCAGCAGCTTTCAACGCGGGGAGCTGTTTTTT.

The chain is built from TRBV12-5 and TRBJ2-1; D gene ambiguous. The CDR3 runs 16 residues. V lost 3 bases to trimming and J lost 0 bases, with 12 bases between them. In germline, CDR1 is LGHNT, CDR2 FRNRAP. In DNA, the CDR3 is TGTGCTAGTGGTTTTCCCACTGAAAGCTCCTACAATGAGCAGTTCTTC. Protein product: CASGFPTESSYNEQFF.

V gene TRBV25-1 combines with J gene TRBJ1-1, with D perhaps matching TRBD1 (6 bases). The germline V and J ends were trimmed by 6 bases and 3 bases, with 14 bases remaining between them. There are 14 residues in the CDR3. Germline assignment: CDR1 MGHDK and CDR2 SYGVNS. CDR3 bases: TGTGCCAGCAGGTGGACAGAAGGGTACACTGAAGCTTTCTTT. Encoded protein: CASRWTEGYTEAFF.

The chain uses TRBV29-1 and TRBJ2-7, with D hard to call. The V gene's germline CDR1 is SQVTM and CDR2 ANQGSEA. This CDR3 is 12 amino acids long. The V end was cut by 2 bases, the J end by 3 bases, with 8 bases between. CDR3 sequence: CSVEKDGYEQYF. The CDR3 bases are TGCAGCGTTGAAAAGGACGGCTACGAGCAGTACTTC.

This clone was counted a few times. The chain has TRBV12-5 and TRBJ1-1; 8 bases align to TRBD1. V lost 5 bases and J lost 5; bases outside the gene matches: 13. The CDR3 has 16 residues. Germline V gives CDR1 LGHNT, CDR2 FRNRAP. The CDR3 DNA reads TGTGCTAGTGGTGGGACTGGGGACAGGAGGAAGACTGAAGCTTTCTTT. Translation gives CASGGTGDRRKTEAFF. The full variable domain, rest sourced from reference TRBV12-5 and TRBJ1-1, is DARVTQTPRHKVTEMGQEVTMRCQPILGHNTVFWYRQTMMQGLELLAYFRNRAPLDDSGMPKDRFSAEMPDATLATLKIQPSEPRDSAVYFCASGGTGDRRKTEAFFGQGTRLTVV.

This clone was observed a handful of times. The chain is built from TRBV29-1 and TRBJ1-1; TRBD1 aligns across 11 bases. The ends lost 7 bases at V and 5 bases at J; junction bases unmatched: 3. CDR3 length: 12 residues. From germline, CDR1 is SQVTM and CDR2 ANQGSEA. This CDR3 is CSGGTGGTEAFF. The CDR3 DNA reads TGCAGCGGAGGGACAGGGGGGACTGAAGCTTTCTTT.

J is TRBJ1-1 and V is TRBV13; D gene uncertain. Per the germline V gene, CDR1 is PRHDT and CDR2 is FYEKMQ (reference sequence). The CDR3 totals 12 residues. V was trimmed by 4 bases and J by 4 bases, leaving 7 bases between them. The DNA of the CDR3 is TGTGCCAGCAGCTCCGCCACCACTGAAGCTTTCTTT. Amino acid sequence: CASSSATTEAFF.

A note on this clone: A far larger clone is one nucleotide away, so this likely arose from a read error. The chain joins TRBV7-3 to TRBJ2-1; D might be TRBD2 (6 bases). Germline lookup yields CDR1 SGHTA and CDR2 FQGTGA. Trimming removed 5 bases from V and 5 bases from J, with 10 bases in between. The CDR3 length is 13 residues. Written as DNA, the CDR3 is TGTGCCAGCAGCCCCGGGACTCACAATGAGCAGTTCTTC. Translating it yields CASSPGTHNEQFF. The variable domain in full, with the rest retrieved from reference TRBV7-3 and TRBJ2-1, is GAGVSQTPSNKVTEKGKYVELRCDPISGHTALYWYRQSLGQGPEFLIYFQGTGAADDSGLPNDRFFAVRPEGSVSTLKIQRTERGDSAVYLCASSPGTHNEQFFGPGTRLTVL.

This clone occurred a few times. The V call is TRBV11-2, the J call TRBJ2-7; the match to TRBD1 covers 9 bases. The CDR3 runs to 14 residues. The V gene's germline CDR1 is SGHAT and CDR2 FQNNGV. V gave up 3 bases and J gave up 2 bases; unmatched junction bases: 2. The DNA of the CDR3 is TGTGCCAGCAGCTTGAACAGGGGGCCCTACGAGCAGTACTTC. It translates to CASSLNRGPYEQYF.

The chain couples TRBV7-9 to TRBJ1-1, with D uncertain. Trimming pared 11 bases from V and 3 bases from J, leaving 19 bases between. The V gene's germline CDR1 is SEHNR and CDR2 FQNEAQ (reference sequence). The CDR3 sequence is 14 residues long. CDR3 loop: CASWGEGGDTEAFF. As DNA, the CDR3 is TGTGCCTCATGGGGTGAAGGAGGTGACACTGAAGCTTTCTTT.

J is TRBJ2-3 and V is TRBV10-3; D gene uncertain. Germline assignment: CDR1 ENHRY and CDR2 SYGVKD. The germline V and J ends were trimmed by 6 bases and 7 bases, with 14 bases remaining between them. The CDR3 length is 13 residues. CDR3 DNA sequence: TGTGCCATCAGCGGACGGGTAGAAAATACGCAGTATTTT. Translated: CAISGRVENTQYF.

This clone was seen just once. The chain links TRBV19 to TRBJ1-4; TRBD1 is a possible D gene (5 bases). Trimming took off 11 bases at V and 7 bases at J, with 8 bases between the two ends. This CDR3 is built from 10 residues. In germline, CDR1 is LNHDA, CDR2 SQIVND (reference sequence). CDR3 residues: CASQAEKLFF. The CDR3 DNA follows: TGTGCCTCACAGGCTGAAAAACTGTTTTTT.

This chain links TRBV2 with TRBJ2-7; D gene unclear. The germline V gene has CDR1 SNHLY and CDR2 FYNNEI. V lost 4 bases, J lost 4 bases, and 8 bases lay in between. The CDR3 runs to 12 residues. The CDR3 sequence: CASSGAEYEQYF. The CDR3 DNA reads as TGTGCCAGCAGTGGGGCCGAGTACGAGCAGTACTTC. The variable domain in full, with the rest retrieved from reference TRBV2 and TRBJ2-7, is EPEVTQTPSHQVTQMGQEVILRCVPISNHLYFYWYRQILGQKVEFLVSFYNNEISEKSEIFDDQFSVERPDGSNFTLKIRSTKLEDSAMYFCASSGAEYEQYFGPGTRLTVT.

The rearrangement uses TRBV29-1 and TRBJ1-1; D gene unclear. Trimming took off 4 bases at V and 4 bases at J, with 13 bases between the two ends. The CDR3 covers 13 residues. Germline V lookup: CDR1 SQVTM, CDR2 ANQGSEA. This chain's CDR3 is CSVASGMGTEAFF. CDR3 DNA: TGCAGCGTTGCTTCAGGTATGGGCACTGAAGCTTTCTTT.